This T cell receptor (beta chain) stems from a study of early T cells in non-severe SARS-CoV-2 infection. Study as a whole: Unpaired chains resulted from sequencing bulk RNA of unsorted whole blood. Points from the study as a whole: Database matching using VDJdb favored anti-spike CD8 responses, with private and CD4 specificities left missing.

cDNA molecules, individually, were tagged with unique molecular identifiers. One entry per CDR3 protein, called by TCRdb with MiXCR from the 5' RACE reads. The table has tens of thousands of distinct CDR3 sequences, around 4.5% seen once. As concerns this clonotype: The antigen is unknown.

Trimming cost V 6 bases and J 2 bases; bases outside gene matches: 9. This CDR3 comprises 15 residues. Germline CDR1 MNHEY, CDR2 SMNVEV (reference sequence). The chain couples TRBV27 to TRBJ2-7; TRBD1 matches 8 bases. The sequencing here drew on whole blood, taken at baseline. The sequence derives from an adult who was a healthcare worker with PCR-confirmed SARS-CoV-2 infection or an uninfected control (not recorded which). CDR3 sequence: CASRDSGQDPYEQYF. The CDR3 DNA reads TGTGCCAGCAGAGATTCGGGACAGGACCCCTACGAGCAGTACTTC.